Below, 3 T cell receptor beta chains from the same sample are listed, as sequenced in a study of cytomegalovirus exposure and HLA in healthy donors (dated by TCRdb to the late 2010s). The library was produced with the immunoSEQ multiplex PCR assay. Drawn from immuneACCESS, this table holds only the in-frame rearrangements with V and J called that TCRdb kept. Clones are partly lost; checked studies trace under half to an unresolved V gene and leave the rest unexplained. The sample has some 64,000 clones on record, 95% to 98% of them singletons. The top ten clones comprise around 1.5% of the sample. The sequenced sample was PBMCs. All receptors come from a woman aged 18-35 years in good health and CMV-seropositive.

DNA for the CDR3: TGTGCCAGCAGTTACTCACAGGGGTTAGAGACCCAGTACTTC. This translates into CASSYSQGLETQYF. The chain couples TRBV6-5 to TRBJ2-5, with 7 bases matching TRBD1. The CDR3 extends over 14 amino acids. The germline V gene encodes CDR1 MNHEY and CDR2 SVGAGI. The V segment lost 0 bases and the J segment 4 bases; nucleotides outside the gene matches: 2.

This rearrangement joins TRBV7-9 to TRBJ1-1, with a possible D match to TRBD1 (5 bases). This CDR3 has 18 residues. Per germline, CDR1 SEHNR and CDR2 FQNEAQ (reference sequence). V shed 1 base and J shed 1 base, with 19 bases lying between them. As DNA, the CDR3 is TGTGCCAGCAGCTTAGGGGGGGTACAGGAATTAGCGAACACTGAAGCTTTCTTT. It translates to CASSLGGVQELANTEAFF.

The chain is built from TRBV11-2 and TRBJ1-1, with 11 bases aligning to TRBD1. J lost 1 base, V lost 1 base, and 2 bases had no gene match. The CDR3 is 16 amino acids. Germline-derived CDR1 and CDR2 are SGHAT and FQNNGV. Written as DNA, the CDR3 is TGTGCCAGCAGCTTAGGGACAGGGGGCCGGAACACTGAAGCTTTCTTT. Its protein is CASSLGTGGRNTEAFF.